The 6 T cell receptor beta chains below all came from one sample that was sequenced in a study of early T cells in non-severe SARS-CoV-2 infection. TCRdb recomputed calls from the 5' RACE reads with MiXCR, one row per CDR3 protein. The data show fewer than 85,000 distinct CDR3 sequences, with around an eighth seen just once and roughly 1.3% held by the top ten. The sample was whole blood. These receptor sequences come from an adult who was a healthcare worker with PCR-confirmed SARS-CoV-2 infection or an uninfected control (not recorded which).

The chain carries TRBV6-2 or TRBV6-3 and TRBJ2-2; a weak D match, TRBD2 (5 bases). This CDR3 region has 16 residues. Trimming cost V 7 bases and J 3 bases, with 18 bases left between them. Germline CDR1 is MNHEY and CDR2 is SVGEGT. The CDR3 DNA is TGTGCCAGCATTAAACAGCGGTCCGCGGACACCGGGGAGCTGTTTTTT. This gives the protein CASIKQRSADTGELFF.

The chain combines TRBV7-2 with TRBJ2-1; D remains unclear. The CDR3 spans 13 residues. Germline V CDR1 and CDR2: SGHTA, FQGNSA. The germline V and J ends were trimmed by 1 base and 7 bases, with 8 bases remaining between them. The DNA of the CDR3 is TGTGCCAGCAGCTTAGTTGGCCAGAATGAGCAGTTCTTC. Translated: CASSLVGQNEQFF. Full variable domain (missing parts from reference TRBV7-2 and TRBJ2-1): GAGVSQSPSNKVTEKGKDVELRCDPISGHTALYWYRQSLGQGLEFLIYFQGNSAPDKSGLPSDRFSAERTGGSVSTLTIQRTQQEDSAVYLCASSLVGQNEQFFGPGTRLTVL.

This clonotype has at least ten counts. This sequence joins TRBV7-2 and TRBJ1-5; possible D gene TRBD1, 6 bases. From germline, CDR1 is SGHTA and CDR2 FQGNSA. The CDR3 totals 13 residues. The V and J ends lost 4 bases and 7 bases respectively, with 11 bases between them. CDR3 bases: TGTGCCAGCAGCTGGCGACAGGCCCAGCCCCAGCATTTT. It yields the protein CASSWRQAQPQHF.

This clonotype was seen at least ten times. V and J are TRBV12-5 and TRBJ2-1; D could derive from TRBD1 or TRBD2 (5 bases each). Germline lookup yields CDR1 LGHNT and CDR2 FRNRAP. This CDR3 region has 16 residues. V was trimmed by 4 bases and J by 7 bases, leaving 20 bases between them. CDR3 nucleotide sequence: TGTGCTAGTGGTTACCCCGGGCACCCCAGGGAGAATGAGCAGTTCTTC. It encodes CASGYPGHPRENEQFF.

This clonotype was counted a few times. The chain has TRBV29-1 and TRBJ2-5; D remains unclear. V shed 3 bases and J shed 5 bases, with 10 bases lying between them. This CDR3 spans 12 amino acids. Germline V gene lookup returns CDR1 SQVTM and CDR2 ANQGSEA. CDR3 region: CSVDSGLETQYF. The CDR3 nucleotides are TGCAGCGTTGATTCCGGGTTGGAGACCCAGTACTTC.

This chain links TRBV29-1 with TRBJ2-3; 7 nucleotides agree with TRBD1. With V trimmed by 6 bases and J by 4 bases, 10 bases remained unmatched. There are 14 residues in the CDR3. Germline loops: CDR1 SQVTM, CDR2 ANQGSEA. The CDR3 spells CSVTSNRGADTQYF. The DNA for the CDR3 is TGCAGCGTAACCTCCAACAGGGGAGCAGATACGCAGTATTTT.